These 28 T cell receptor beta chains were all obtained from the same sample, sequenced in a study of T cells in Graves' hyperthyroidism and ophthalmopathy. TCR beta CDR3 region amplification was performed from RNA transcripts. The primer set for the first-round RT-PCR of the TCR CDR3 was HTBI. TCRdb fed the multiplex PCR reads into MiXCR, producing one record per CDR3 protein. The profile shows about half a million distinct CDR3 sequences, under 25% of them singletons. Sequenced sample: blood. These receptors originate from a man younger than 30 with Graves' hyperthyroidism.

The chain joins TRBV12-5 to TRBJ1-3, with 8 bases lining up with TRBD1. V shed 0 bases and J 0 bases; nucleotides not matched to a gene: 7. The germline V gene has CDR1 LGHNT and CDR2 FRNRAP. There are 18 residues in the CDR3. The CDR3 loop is CASGLVLGQGGSGNTIYF. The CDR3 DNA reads TGTGCTAGTGGTTTGGTATTAGGACAGGGAGGCTCTGGAAACACCATATATTTT.

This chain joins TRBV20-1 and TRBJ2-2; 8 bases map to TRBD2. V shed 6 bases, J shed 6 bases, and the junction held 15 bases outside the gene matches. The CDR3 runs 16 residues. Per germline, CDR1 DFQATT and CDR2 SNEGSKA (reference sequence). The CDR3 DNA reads TGCAGTGCCAACCAAGGGCGGGGGGTAAGGGCCGGGGAGCTGTTTTTT. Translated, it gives CSANQGRGVRAGELFF.

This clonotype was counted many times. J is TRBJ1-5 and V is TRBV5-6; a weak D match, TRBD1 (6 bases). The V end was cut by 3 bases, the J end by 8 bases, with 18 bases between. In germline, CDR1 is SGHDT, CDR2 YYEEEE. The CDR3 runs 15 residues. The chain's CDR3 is CASSSSGTLTKPQHF. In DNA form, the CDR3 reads TGTGCCAGCAGCTCGTCAGGGACACTGACGAAGCCCCAGCATTTT.

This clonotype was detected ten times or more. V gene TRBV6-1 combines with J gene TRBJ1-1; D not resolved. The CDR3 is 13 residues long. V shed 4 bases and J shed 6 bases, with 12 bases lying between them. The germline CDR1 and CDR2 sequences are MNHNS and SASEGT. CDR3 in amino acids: CASSGGTGAEAFF. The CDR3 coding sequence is TGTGCCAGCAGTGGGGGAACGGGAGCTGAAGCTTTCTTT.

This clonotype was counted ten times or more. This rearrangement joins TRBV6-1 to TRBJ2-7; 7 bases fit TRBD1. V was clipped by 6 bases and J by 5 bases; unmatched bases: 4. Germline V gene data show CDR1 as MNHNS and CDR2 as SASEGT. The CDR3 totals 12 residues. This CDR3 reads CASRPDRDEQYF. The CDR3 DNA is TGTGCCAGCAGGCCAGACAGGGACGAGCAGTACTTC.

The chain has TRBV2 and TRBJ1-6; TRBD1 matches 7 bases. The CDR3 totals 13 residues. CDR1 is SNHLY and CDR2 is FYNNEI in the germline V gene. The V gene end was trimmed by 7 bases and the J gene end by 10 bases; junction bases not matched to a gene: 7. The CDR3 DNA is TGTGCCAGCACCGGGACAGTGGACTCACCCCTCCACTTT. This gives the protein CASTGTVDSPLHF.

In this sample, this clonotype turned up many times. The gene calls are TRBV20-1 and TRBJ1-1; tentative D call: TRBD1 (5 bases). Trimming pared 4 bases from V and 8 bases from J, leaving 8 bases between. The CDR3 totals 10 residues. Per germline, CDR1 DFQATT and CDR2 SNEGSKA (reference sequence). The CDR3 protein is CSAIDREAFF. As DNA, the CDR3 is TGCAGTGCTATAGACAGAGAAGCTTTCTTT.

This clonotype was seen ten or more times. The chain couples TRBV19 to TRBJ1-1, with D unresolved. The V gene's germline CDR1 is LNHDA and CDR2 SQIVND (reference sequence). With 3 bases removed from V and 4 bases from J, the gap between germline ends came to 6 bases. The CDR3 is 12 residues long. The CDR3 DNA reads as TGTGCCAGTAGTATGGGGATCACTGAAGCTTTCTTT. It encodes CASSMGITEAFF.

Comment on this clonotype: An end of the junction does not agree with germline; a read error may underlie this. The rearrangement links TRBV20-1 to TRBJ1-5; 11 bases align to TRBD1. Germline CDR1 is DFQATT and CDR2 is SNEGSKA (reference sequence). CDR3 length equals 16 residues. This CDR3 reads CGAAPWTGGYNQPQHF. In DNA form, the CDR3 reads TGCGGTGCTGCCCCGTGGACAGGGGGCTACAATCAGCCCCAGCATTTT.

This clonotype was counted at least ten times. The CDR3 here is CASSRGFSNQPQHF. The CDR3 nucleotides read TGTGCCAGCAGCAGGGGTTTCAGCAATCAGCCCCAGCATTTT. This chain connects TRBV2 to TRBJ1-5; D perhaps matches TRBD1 (6 bases). Germline loops: CDR1 SNHLY, CDR2 FYNNEI. The V gene lost 6 bases and the J gene lost 1 base, with 10 bases spanning the gap. This CDR3 contains 14 residues.

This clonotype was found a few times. DNA for the CDR3: TGTGCCTGGGAAGGGACAGGCATGAACACTGAAGCTTTCTTT. Encoded protein: CAWEGTGMNTEAFF. The chain joins TRBV30 to TRBJ1-1, with 8 positions matching TRBD1. Germline CDR1 GTSNPN, CDR2 SVGIG (reference sequence). V dropped 5 bases and J dropped 0; count of bases not matched to a gene: 5. This CDR3 comprises 14 residues. Filled out from reference TRBV30 and TRBJ1-1, the complete variable domain reads SQTIHQWPATLVQPVGSPLSLECTVEGTSNPNLYWYRQAAGRGLQLLFYSVGIGQISSEVPQNLSASRPQDRQFILSSKKLLLSDSGFYLCAWEGTGMNTEAFFGQGTRLTVV.

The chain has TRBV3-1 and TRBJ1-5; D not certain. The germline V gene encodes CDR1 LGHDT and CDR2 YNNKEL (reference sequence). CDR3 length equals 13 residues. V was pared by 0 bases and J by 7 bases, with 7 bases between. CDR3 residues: CASSQDEIQPQHF. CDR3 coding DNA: TGTGCCAGCAGCCAAGACGAGATCCAGCCCCAGCATTTT.

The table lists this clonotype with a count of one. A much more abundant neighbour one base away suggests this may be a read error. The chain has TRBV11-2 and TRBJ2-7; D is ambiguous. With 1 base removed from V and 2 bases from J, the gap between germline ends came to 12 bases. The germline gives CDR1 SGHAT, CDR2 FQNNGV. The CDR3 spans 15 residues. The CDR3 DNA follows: TGTGCCAGCAGCTTAGTTAGGCATGGGGCCTACGAGCAGTACTTC. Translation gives CASSLVRHGAYEQYF.

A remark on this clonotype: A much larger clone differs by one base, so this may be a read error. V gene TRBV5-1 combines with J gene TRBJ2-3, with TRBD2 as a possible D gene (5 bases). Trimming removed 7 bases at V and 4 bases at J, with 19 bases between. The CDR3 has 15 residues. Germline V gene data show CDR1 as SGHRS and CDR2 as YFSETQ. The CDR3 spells CASSSAGYSADTQYF. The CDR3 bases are TGCGCCAGCTCAAGCGCAGGATATAGCGCAGATACGCAGTATTTT.

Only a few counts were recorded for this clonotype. CDR3 nucleotide sequence: TGTGCCAGCAGGGCGACAGGGGAGAACACTGAAGCTTTCTTT. Residues: CASRATGENTEAFF. This sequence joins TRBV6-1 and TRBJ1-1; the match to TRBD1 covers 8 bases. In germline, CDR1 is MNHNS, CDR2 SASEGT. This CDR3 spans 14 amino acids. With V trimmed by 6 bases and J by 1 base, 4 bases remained unmatched.

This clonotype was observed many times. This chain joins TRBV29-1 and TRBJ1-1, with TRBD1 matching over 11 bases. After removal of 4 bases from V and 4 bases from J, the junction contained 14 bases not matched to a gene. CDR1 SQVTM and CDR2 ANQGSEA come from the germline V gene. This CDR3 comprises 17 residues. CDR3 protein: CSVVGWGQGVLGTEAFF. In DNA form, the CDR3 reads TGCAGCGTTGTGGGTTGGGGACAGGGGGTCCTCGGCACTGAAGCTTTCTTT.

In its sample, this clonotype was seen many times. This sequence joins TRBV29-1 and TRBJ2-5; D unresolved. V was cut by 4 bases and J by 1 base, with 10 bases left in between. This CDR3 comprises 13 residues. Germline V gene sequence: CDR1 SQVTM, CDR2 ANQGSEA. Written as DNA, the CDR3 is TGCAGCGTTGGTAGACTGATCCAAGAGACCCAGTACTTC. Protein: CSVGRLIQETQYF. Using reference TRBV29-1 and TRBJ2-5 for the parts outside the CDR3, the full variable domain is SAVISQKPSRDICQRGTSLTIQCQVDSQVTMMFWYRQQPGQSLTLIATANQGSEATYESGFVIDKFPISRPNLTFSTLTVSNMSPEDSSIYLCSVGRLIQETQYFGPGTRLLVL.

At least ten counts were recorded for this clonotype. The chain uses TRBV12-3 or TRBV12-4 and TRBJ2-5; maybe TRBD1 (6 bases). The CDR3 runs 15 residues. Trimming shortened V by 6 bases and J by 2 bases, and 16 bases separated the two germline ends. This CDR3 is CASSRQEETQETQYF. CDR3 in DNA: TGTGCCAGCAGCAGACAGGAAGAAACGCAAGAGACCCAGTACTTC.

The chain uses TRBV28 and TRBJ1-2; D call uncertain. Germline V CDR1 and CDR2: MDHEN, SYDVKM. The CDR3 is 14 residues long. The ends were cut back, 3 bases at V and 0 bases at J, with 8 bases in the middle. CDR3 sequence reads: CASSFPRTNYGYTF. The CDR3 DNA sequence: TGTGCCAGCAGTTTTCCCAGAACTAACTATGGCTACACCTTC.

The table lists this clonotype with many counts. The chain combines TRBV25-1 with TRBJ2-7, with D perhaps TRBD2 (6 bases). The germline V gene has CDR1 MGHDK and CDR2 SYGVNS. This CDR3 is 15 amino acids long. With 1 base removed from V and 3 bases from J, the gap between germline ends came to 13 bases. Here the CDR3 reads CASSEWGGGYYEQYF. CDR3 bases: TGTGCCAGCAGTGAATGGGGAGGAGGGTACTACGAGCAGTACTTC.

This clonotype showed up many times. The CDR3 here is CASSETGGSGTEAFF. Written as DNA, the CDR3 is TGTGCCAGCAGTGAGACAGGGGGAAGTGGCACTGAAGCTTTCTTT. This sequence joins TRBV6-1 and TRBJ1-1; 9 positions agree with TRBD1. The germline gives CDR1 MNHNS, CDR2 SASEGT. V lost 3 bases to trimming and J lost 4 bases; unmatched junction nucleotides: 6. The CDR3 covers 15 residues.

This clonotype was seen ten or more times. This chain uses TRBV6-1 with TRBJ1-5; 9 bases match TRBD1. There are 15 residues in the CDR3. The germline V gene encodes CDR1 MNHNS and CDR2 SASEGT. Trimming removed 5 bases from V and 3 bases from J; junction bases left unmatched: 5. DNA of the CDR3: TGTGCCAGCAGTAGGACAGGGGCTTCCAATCAGCCCCAGCATTTT. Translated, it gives CASSRTGASNQPQHF.

The CDR3 DNA follows: TGTGCCAGCAGTGAAGCAGAGCGGGTCGGCGACTATAGCAATCAGCCCCAGCATTTT. Protein sequence: CASSEAERVGDYSNQPQHF. This chain connects TRBV6-1 to TRBJ1-5; D call uncertain. The CDR3 contains 19 residues. The germline V gene encodes CDR1 MNHNS and CDR2 SASEGT. V was shortened by 0 bases and J by 0 bases, with 18 bases between the two germline ends.

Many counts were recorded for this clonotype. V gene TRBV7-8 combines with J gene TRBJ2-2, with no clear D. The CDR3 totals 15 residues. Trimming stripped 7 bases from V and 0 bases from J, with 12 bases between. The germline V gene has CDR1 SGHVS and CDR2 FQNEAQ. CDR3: CASTPLGSNTGELFF. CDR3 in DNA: TGTGCCAGCACTCCCCTTGGGTCGAACACCGGGGAGCTGTTTTTT.

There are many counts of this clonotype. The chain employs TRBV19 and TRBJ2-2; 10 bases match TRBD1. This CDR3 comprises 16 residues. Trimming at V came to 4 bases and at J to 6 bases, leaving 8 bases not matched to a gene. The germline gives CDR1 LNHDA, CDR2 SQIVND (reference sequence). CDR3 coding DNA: TGTGCCAGTAGTACACAGACAGGGGGCATGGCCGGGGAGCTGTTTTTT. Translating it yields CASSTQTGGMAGELFF.

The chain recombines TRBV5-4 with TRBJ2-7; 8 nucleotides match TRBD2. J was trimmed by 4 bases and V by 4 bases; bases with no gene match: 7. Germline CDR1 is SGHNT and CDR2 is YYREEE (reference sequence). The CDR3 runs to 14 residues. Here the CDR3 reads CASSRTGTSYEQYF. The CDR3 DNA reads TGTGCCAGCAGCAGGACCGGGACTAGTTACGAGCAGTACTTC.

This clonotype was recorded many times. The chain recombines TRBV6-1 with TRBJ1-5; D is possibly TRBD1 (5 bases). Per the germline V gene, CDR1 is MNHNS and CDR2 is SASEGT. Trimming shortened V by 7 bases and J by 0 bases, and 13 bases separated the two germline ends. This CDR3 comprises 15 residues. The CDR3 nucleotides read TGTGCCAGCAAACCCGGACAAGTTAGCAATCAGCCCCAGCATTTT. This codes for CASKPGQVSNQPQHF.

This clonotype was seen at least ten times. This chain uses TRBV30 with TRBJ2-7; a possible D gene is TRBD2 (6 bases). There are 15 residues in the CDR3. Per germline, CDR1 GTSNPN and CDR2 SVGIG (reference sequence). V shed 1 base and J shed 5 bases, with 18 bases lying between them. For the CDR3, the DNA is TGTGCCTGGAGTGCCATCGGAGGGATAGCGAACGAGCAGTACTTC. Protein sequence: CAWSAIGGIANEQYF.